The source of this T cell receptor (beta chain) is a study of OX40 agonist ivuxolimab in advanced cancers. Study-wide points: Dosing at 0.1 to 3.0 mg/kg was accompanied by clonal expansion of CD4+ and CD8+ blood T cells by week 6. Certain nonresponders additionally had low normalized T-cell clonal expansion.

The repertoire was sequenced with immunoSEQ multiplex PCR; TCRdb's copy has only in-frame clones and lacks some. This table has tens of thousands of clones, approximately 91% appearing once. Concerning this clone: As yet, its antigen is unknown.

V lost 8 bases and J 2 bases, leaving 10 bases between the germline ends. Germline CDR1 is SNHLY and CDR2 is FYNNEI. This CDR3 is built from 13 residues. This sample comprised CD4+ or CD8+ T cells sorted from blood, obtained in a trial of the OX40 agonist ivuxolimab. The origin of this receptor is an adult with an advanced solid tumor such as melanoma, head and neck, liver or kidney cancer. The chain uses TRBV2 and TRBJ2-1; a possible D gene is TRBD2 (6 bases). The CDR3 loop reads CASVGLTYNEQFF. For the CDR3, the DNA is TGTGCCAGCGTGGGACTGACCTACAATGAGCAGTTCTTC. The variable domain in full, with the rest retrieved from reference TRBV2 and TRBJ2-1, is EPEVTQTPSHQVTQMGQEVILRCVPISNHLYFYWYRQILGQKVEFLVSFYNNEISEKSEIFDDQFSVERPDGSNFTLKIRSTKLEDSAMYFCASVGLTYNEQFFGPGTRLTVL.